Listed below are T cell receptor beta chains from one sample, sequenced in a study of shared clonotypes between healthy human individuals. Profiling relied on immunoSEQ multiplex PCR, and the TCRdb table lists in-frame clones only, not all of them. This table has about 1.1 million clones, 70% to 80% appearing once. The sequencing input was memory CD4+ T cells from PBMCs. The receptor set was obtained from a man younger than 35 in good health. Some clones in this sample may be carry-over from other donors' samples. The CDR3 runs from the conserved cysteine through the conserved F or W. D genes are given only for firm matches. Size tells how often a clone was seen (once, few, many) or the class of an expanded clone, and some rows leave it out.

D gene	clone size	J gene	V gene	CDR3 DNA	CDR3 protein
TRBD1	NA	TRBJ2-7	TRBV6-1	TGTGCCAGCACGCTGGGGACAGGGATTTACGAGCAGTACTTC	CASTLGTGIYEQYF
NA	NA	TRBJ1-2	TRBV14	TGTGCCAGCAGCCCAGTGGGTCAGGGTGTGGGCTACACCTTC	CASSPVGQGVGYTF
TRBD2	few	TRBJ2-3	TRBV4-2	TGTGCCAGCAGCCAAGGTGGCGGGGGGACTACCGCAGATACGCAGTATTTT	CASSQGGGGTTADTQYF
TRBD2	NA	TRBJ2-7	TRBV7-9	TGTGCCAGCAGCTTAGTGGGCGGGAGGGGGTCCTACGAGCAGTACTTC	CASSLVGGRGSYEQYF
NA	NA	TRBJ1-4	TRBV7-8	TGTGCCAGCAGCTTAGGACAGCTAGCCGCAACTAATGAAAAACTGTTTTTT	CASSLGQLAATNEKLFF
NA	once	TRBJ1-1	TRBV7-8	TGTGCCAGCAGCCCCTGGGGGGCTGAAGCTTTCTTT	CASSPWGAEAFF
TRBD1	NA	TRBJ1-2	TRBV11-3	TGTGCCAGCAGCACAGGGGGAACTACAGGGGACTATGGCTACACCTTC	CASSTGGTTGDYGYTF
NA	NA	TRBJ1-1	TRBV15	TGTGCCACCAGCACCTATCGGGCCTCTGAAGCTTTCTTT	CATSTYRASEAFF
NA	once	TRBJ2-5	TRBV10-2	TGCGCCAGCAGTGGGACGCTAGTATCCCAGTACTTC	CASSGTLVSQYF
NA	once	TRBJ2-7	TRBV7-2	TGTGCCAGCAGCATCCGAACGGGGGACATAGCCTACGAGCAGTACTTC	CASSIRTGDIAYEQYF
NA	few	TRBJ1-5	TRBV19	TGTGCCAGCGCCGGGTGGGACCAGCCCCAGCATTTT	CASAGWDQPQHF
NA	once	TRBJ1-5	TRBV2	TGTGCCAGCAGAATCTCGTCCGGGGGAGTTTTTCAGCCCCAGCATTTT	CASRISSGGVFQPQHF
TRBD1	NA	TRBJ2-7	TRBV7-2	TGTGCCAGCAGCTTAAGCGACAGGGTATCCCACGAGCAGTACTTC	CASSLSDRVSHEQYF
TRBD2	NA	TRBJ2-7	TRBV30	TGTGCCTGGAAAACCAGCGGGAGGGCCTACGAGCAGTACTTC	CAWKTSGRAYEQYF
NA	many	TRBJ1-2	TRBV30	TGTGCCTGGAGTGGCTTTCAGGTCAACTATGGCTACACCTTC	CAWSGFQVNYGYTF
TRBD1	NA	TRBJ2-5	TRBV6-5	TGTGCCAGCAGTTCAGGGGGTTGGGAGACCCAGTACTTC	CASSSGGWETQYF
NA	NA	TRBJ2-3	TRBV11-2	TGTGCCAGCAGTCAAGGGGGGAGGGCCGGGGATACGCAGTATTTT	CASSQGGRAGDTQYF
NA	NA	TRBJ2-2	TRBV10-3	TGTGCCATCAGTGACTGGCAGTCTGACCCCACCGGGGAGCTGTTTTTT	CAISDWQSDPTGELFF
NA	NA	TRBJ2-3	TRBV5-1	TGCGCCAGCAGCTTGGCCGGGAGCGGAGTGGCGGATACGCAGTATTTT	CASSLAGSGVADTQYF
NA	few	TRBJ1-5	TRBV9	TGTGCCAGCAGCGTAGGCAGCAATCAGCCCCAGCATTTT	CASSVGSNQPQHF
NA	few	TRBJ2-5	TRBV15	TGTGCCACCAGCAGAGGGGTAGCGTCGGAGACCCAGTACTTC	CATSRGVASETQYF
NA	NA	TRBJ1-5	TRBV2	TGTGCCAGCTTTAGGCTGCCCGATCAGCCCCAGCATTTT	CASFRLPDQPQHF
NA	NA	TRBJ2-1	TRBV7-3	TGTGCCAGCAGCCGCATCCCGGGCGGCGGACCCGGGGGTAATGAGCAGTTCTTC	CASSRIPGGGPGGNEQFF
TRBD1	NA	TRBJ2-1	TRBV5-6	TGTGCCAGCAGGGTACGGGGACAGGGGCAATGGTTCTTC	CASRVRGQGQWFF
TRBD1	few	TRBJ2-4	TRBV2	TGTGCCAGCAGGGCGTCCCAGACAGGGGGCAGATCGGTGATTCAGTACTTC	CASRASQTGGRSVIQYF
TRBD2	once	TRBJ2-1	TRBV7-9	TGTGCCAGCAGCCCTGGACTAGCACGTCGGCAGTTCTTC	CASSPGLARRQFF
TRBD1	NA	TRBJ2-2	TRBV4-2	TGTGCCAGCAGCCAAACAGGACAGGGGGCTAGGGAGCTGTTTTTT	CASSQTGQGARELFF
TRBD1	NA	TRBJ2-1	TRBV2	TGTGCCAGCAGCGTAAGGCAAGGGGGCGGCTACAATGAGCAGTTCTTC	CASSVRQGGGYNEQFF
TRBD2	few	TRBJ2-5	TRBV27	TGTGCCAGCAGGAAGAGGGGAGGGGTAGAGACCCAGTACTTC	CASRKRGGVETQYF
TRBD2	few	TRBJ2-1	TRBV13	TGTGCCAGCAGCTTAGTAGCGGGGTCCTACAATGAGCAGTTCTTC	CASSLVAGSYNEQFF
NA	NA	TRBJ2-3	TRBV27	TGTGCCAGCAGTACGCAGCTAAAAATTACGCAGTATTTT	CASSTQLKITQYF
TRBD2	once	TRBJ2-7	TRBV28	TGTGCCAGCAGTACAAGCGGGACCTCCTACGAGCAGTACTTC	CASSTSGTSYEQYF
TRBD1	NA	TRBJ2-6	TRBV9	TGTGCCAGCAGCCCAAGGACAGGGCGGGCCAACGTCCTGACTTTC	CASSPRTGRANVLTF
TRBD2	few	TRBJ2-1	TRBV4-1	TGCGCCAGCAGCCAAGGGGGCGGGAGGTCAAATGAGCAGTTCTTC	CASSQGGGRSNEQFF
TRBD1	NA	TRBJ1-2	TRBV29-1	TGCAGCGTTGGCTTAATCGCGGGACAGCCCTATGGCTACACCTTC	CSVGLIAGQPYGYTF
NA	NA	TRBJ2-7	TRBV5-1	TGCGCCAGCTCCGGGGGATCCTACGAGCAGTACTTC	CASSGGSYEQYF
NA	NA	TRBJ1-6	TRBV28	TGTGCCAGCAGTTTATACCTGGGGAATCGTCGCGAAGATAATTCACCCCTCCACTTT	CASSLYLGNRREDNSPLHF
NA	NA	TRBJ2-5	TRBV10-3	TGTGCCATCAGTGAACCGGCAGGTCGAGAGGAGACCCAGTACTTC	CAISEPAGREETQYF
NA	NA	TRBJ2-5	TRBV28	TGTGCCAGCAGTTTATCCTCCTTCAGGGAGACCCAGTACTTC	CASSLSSFRETQYF
NA	NA	TRBJ1-1	TRBV15	TGTGCCACCAGCAGAGATCTAGTACCCCCGAACACTGAAGCTTTCTTT	CATSRDLVPPNTEAFF
NA	NA	TRBJ2-5	TRBV7-2	TGTGCCACCACCAGGGGTGGAGAGACCCAGTACTTC	CATTRGGETQYF
NA	NA	TRBJ1-2	TRBV29-1	TGCAGCGTTGAAGTTGGTTTGAATGGCTACACCTTC	CSVEVGLNGYTF
NA	few	TRBJ1-1	TRBV9	TGTGCCAGCAGCGTCAAAGGCGGTATGAACACTGAAGCTTTCTTT	CASSVKGGMNTEAFF
TRBD2	NA	TRBJ2-7	TRBV18	TGTGCCAGCTCACCACCCCCTAGCGGAGGCGAGCAGTACTTC	CASSPPPSGGEQYF
TRBD1	few	TRBJ2-1	TRBV10-3	TGTGCCATCAGAGCCACAGGGGGGTCCGACAATGAGCAGTTCTTC	CAIRATGGSDNEQFF
NA	NA	TRBJ2-2	TRBV7-3	TGTGCCAGCAGCTTGGGTGTGAACACCGGGGAGCTGTTTTTT	CASSLGVNTGELFF
TRBD1	few	TRBJ1-2	TRBV28	TGTGCCAGCAGTTTATATCCCGGGACAGGGGGTGCCTATGGCTACACCTTC	CASSLYPGTGGAYGYTF
TRBD1	NA	TRBJ1-2	TRBV2	TGTGCCAGCAGTAACTTACCGGGACAGGGTAGGGGTGGCTACACCTTC	CASSNLPGQGRGGYTF
TRBD1	few	TRBJ1-4	TRBV27	TGTGCCAGCAGTCCTACAGGGGTCCTTTATAATGAAAAACTGTTTTTT	CASSPTGVLYNEKLFF
NA	NA	TRBJ2-3	TRBV7-2	TGTGCCAGCAGCTCGGTGCGCACAGATACGCAGTATTTT	CASSSVRTDTQYF